This TCR beta chain is drawn from a study of molecular identifiers for immune sequencing clone quantification. Libraries used roughly 18,000 to 1,000,000 sorted naive CD8 T cells and 10%, 30% or 50% RNA input. Sorting was used to obtain naive CD8 T cells (CD8+CD4-CCR7+CD45RA+). This clonotype was seen a handful of times. Its antigen is unidentified. The CDR3 does not close with the conserved phenylalanine or tryptophan, likely indicating a read error. Trimming removed 8 bases from V and 4 bases from J, with 14 bases in between. The CDR3 consists of 14 residues. Germline V gene lookup returns CDR1 MDHEN and CDR2 SYDVKM. Via MiXCR, TCRdb re-called the PCR reads, giving one row per CDR3 protein. The sample records about 510,000 distinct CDR3 sequences, 20% to 25% being singletons. General study findings and limits: A shared barcode on identical TCR molecules could lead to underestimated sizes for highly expanded clones. Whereas naive cells kept under 1% of molecules in clones above 20 RNA copies, such clones held over 98% in effectors.

This receptor was identified in a human donor in good health. Some libraries in this study had Jurkat cell RNA spiked in. Sequencing was done on a sample of naive CD8+ T cells from blood, with Jurkat cell RNA spiked in. Noted subset: FACS-sorted CD8+CD4-CCR7+CD45RA+ naive T cells. The V gene is TRBV28, the J gene TRBJ1-4; D gene uncertain. The CDR3 is CASGTWASNEKLFL. CDR3 in DNA: TGTGCCAGCGGAACGTGGGCCAGTAATGAAAAACTGTTTCTT.